The 9 T cell receptor beta chains listed next were all sequenced from one sample in a study of blood T cell repertoires in COVID-19. Repertoires were generated with immunoSEQ multiplex PCR, while TCRdb's copy carries only in-frame clones and drops some. The sample has more than 25,000 clones, 85% to 90% seen once. The sequenced material came from peripheral blood. Receptor source: a man between 60 and 70 years old with acute or convalescent COVID-19.

The chain couples TRBV14 to TRBJ2-5; a weak D match, TRBD2 (6 bases). Germline V CDR1 and CDR2: SGHDN, FVKESK. The CDR3 runs to 13 residues. Deletions cut 4 bases from V and 5 bases from J, with 11 bases between. The CDR3 DNA is TGTGCCAGCAGCCTGGGGGGAGCTGAGACCCAGTACTTC. Its translation: CASSLGGAETQYF.

The chain joins TRBV5-4 to TRBJ1-2, with D possibly matching TRBD1 (5 bases). With 0 bases removed from V and 4 bases from J, the gap between germline ends came to 7 bases. This CDR3 has 13 amino acids. Per the germline V gene, CDR1 is SGHNT and CDR2 is YYREEE (reference sequence). This CDR3 is CASSLEGFYGYTF. CDR3 nucleotide sequence: TGTGCCAGCAGCTTGGAGGGGTTCTATGGCTACACCTTC.

The gene calls are TRBV7-2 and TRBJ2-1, with 9 bases that match TRBD2. The CDR3 is 16 residues long. The junction had 12 bases not matched to a gene; V was cut back by 5 bases and J by 7 bases. Germline V gene data show CDR1 as SGHTA and CDR2 as FQGNSA. For the CDR3, the DNA is TGTGCCAGCAGCGTCCAGGGCGGGGGGGCCATGAATGAGCAGTTCTTC. The encoded protein is CASSVQGGGAMNEQFF.

The CDR3 DNA is TGTGCCAGCAGTTTAAGGGGGTCGAATCAGCCCCAGCATTTT. It codes for CASSLRGSNQPQHF. The V call is TRBV27, the J call TRBJ1-5; D is possibly TRBD1 (6 bases). Deletions cut 2 bases from V and 4 bases from J, with 9 bases between. Germline CDR1 and CDR2: MNHEY and SMNVEV (reference sequence). The CDR3 extends over 14 amino acids.

The chain combines TRBV28 with TRBJ2-2; 10 bases are shared with TRBD1. CDR1 is MDHEN and CDR2 is SYDVKM in the germline V gene. V was pared by 5 bases and J by 3 bases, with 6 bases of the junction left unmatched. The CDR3 is 16 amino acids. This CDR3 reads CASSPDRGLDTGELFF. The CDR3 coding sequence is TGTGCCAGCAGTCCAGACAGGGGGCTTGACACCGGGGAGCTGTTTTTT.

This clone was seen only once. The chain has TRBV28 and TRBJ1-4; a possible D gene is TRBD1 (5 bases). The CDR3 runs 11 residues. Germline assignment: CDR1 MDHEN and CDR2 SYDVKM. Trimming pared 11 bases from V and 4 bases from J, leaving 8 bases between. The DNA for the CDR3 is TGTGCCGTAGGGGTTAATGAAAAACTGTTTTTT. Protein: CAVGVNEKLFF.

This chain links TRBV19 with TRBJ1-4, with TRBD1 matching 9 bases. After removal of 5 bases from V and 0 bases from J, the junction contained 4 bases not matched to a gene. The germline CDR1 and CDR2 sequences are LNHDA and SQIVND (reference sequence). This CDR3 spans 16 amino acids. CDR3 protein: CASSSTGGTTNEKLFF. In DNA, the CDR3 is TGTGCCAGTAGTTCAACAGGGGGCACAACTAATGAAAAACTGTTTTTT.

The rearrangement links TRBV30 to TRBJ1-2; a possible D gene is TRBD1 (5 bases). The V end lost 3 bases, the J end lost 0 bases, and 11 bases lay between the germline ends. Germline CDR1 is GTSNPN and CDR2 is SVGIG (reference sequence). This CDR3 region has 14 residues. CDR3 protein: CAWSRQRANYGYTF. The CDR3 DNA reads as TGTGCCTGGAGCCGACAGAGAGCTAACTATGGCTACACCTTC.

The V call is TRBV28, the J call TRBJ2-1, with 9 bases aligning to TRBD2. This CDR3 is built from 17 residues. The germline V gene encodes CDR1 MDHEN and CDR2 SYDVKM. Trimming took 3 bases from V and 4 from J; bases not matched to a gene: 10. CDR3 nucleotide sequence: TGTGCCAGCAGTTTCCCCAGCCCTAGCGGGAAATACAATGAGCAGTTCTTC. This encodes CASSFPSPSGKYNEQFF.